This TCR beta chain came from a study of blood T cell repertoires in COVID-19. V shed 5 bases and J shed 6 bases, with 16 bases lying between them. In germline, CDR1 is MGHDK, CDR2 SYGVNS. The CDR3 is 14 amino acids. In the authors' workflow: The assay estimated nucleated cells by amplifying reference gene primers. Using immunoSEQ multiplex PCR, the repertoire was profiled, and TCRdb retains in-frame clones only, with some absent. The V and J calls and clone size were taken over from that table, and D and trimming were inferred from the DNA. The sample comprises under 300,000 clones, roughly 81% of which are singletons, and under 7% rests with the top ten. The table lists this clone with a count of one.

The J gene is TRBJ2-5, the V gene TRBV25-1; D possibly corresponds to TRBD2 (6 bases). The TCR originated in a woman aged 45-59 years who had been exposed to COVID-19. Sequenced: PBMCs or T cells enriched from blood (not recorded which). Written as DNA, the CDR3 is TGTGCCAGCAGTCAAAACGGGGGATCGCAGACCCAGTACTTC. Translating gives CASSQNGGSQTQYF.